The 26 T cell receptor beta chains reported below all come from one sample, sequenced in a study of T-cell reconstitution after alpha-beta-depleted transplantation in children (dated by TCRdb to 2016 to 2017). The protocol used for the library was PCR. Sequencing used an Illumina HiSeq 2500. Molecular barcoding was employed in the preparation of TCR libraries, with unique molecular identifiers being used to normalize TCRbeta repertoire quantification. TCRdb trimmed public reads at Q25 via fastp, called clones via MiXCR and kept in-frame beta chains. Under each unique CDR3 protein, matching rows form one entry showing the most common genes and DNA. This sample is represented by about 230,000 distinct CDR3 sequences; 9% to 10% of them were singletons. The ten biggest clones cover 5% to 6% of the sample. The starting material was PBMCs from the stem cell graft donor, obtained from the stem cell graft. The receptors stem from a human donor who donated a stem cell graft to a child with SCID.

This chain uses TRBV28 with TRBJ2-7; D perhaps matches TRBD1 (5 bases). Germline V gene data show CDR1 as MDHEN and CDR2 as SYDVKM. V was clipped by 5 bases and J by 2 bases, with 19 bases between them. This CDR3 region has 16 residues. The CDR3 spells CASSIGVAQVTYEQYF. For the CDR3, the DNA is TGTGCCAGCAGTATTGGGGTGGCACAGGTCACCTACGAGCAGTACTTC.

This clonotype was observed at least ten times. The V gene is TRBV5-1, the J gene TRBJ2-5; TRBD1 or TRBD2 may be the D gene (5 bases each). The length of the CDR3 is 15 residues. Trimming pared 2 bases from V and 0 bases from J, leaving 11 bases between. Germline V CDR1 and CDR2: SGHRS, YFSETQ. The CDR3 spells CASSLGTGYQETQYF. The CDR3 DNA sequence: TGCGCCAGCAGCTTAGGGACGGGGTACCAAGAGACCCAGTACTTC.

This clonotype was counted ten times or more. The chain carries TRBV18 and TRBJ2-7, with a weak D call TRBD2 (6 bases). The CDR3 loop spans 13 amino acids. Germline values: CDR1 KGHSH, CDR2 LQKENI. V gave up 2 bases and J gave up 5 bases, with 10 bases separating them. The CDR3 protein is CASSPGGVNEQYF. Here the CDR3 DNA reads TGTGCCAGCTCACCAGGCGGGGTCAACGAGCAGTACTTC.

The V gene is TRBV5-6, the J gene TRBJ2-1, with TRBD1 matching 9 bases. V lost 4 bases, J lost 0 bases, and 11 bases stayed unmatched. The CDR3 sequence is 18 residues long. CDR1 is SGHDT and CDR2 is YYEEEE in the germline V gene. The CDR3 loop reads CASSPDPGTGSSYNEQFF. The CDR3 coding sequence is TGTGCCAGCAGCCCCGACCCCGGGACAGGGAGCTCCTACAATGAGCAGTTCTTC.

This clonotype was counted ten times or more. The CDR3 spells CASSSPDNTGELFF. As DNA, the CDR3 is TGTGCCAGCAGTTCCCCCGACAACACCGGGGAGCTGTTTTTT. The V call is TRBV6-5, the J call TRBJ2-2; D gene unclear. V lost 4 bases, J lost 2 bases, and 8 bases lay in between. CDR1 is MNHEY, CDR2 SVGAGI, per germline. The CDR3 is 14 residues long.

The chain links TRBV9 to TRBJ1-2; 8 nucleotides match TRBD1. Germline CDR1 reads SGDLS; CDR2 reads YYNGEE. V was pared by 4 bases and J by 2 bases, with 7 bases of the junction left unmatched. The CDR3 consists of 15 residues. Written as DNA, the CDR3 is TGTGCCAGCAGCCTCCGGACAGGGAGGAACTATGGCTACACCTTC. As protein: CASSLRTGRNYGYTF.

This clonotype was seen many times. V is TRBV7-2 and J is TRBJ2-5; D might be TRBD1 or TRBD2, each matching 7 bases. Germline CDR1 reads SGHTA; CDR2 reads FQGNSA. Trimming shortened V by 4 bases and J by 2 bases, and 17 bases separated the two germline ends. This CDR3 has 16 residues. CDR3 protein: CASSSERRGGQETQYF. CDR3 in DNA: TGTGCCAGCAGCTCAGAACGCAGGGGGGGGCAAGAGACCCAGTACTTC.

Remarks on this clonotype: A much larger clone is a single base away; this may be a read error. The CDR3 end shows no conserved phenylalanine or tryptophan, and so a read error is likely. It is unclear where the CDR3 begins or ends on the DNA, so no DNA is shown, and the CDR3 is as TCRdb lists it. CDR3 sequence: CASSLGDIQEVS. V usage is TRBV5-5 and J usage is TRBJ2-7; TRBD1, the D gene given by the table, was not confirmed from the DNA. The CDR3 adds up to 12 amino acids, both ends counted. The germline V gene encodes CDR1 SGHKS and CDR2 YYEKEE (reference sequence).

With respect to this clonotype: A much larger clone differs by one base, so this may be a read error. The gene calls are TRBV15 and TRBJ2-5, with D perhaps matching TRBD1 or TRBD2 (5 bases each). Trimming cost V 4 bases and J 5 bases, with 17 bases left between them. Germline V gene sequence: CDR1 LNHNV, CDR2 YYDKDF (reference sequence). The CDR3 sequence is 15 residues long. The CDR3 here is CATSIERTGGETQYF. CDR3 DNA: TGTGCCACCAGCATAGAAAGAACAGGCGGGGAGACCCAGTACTTC.

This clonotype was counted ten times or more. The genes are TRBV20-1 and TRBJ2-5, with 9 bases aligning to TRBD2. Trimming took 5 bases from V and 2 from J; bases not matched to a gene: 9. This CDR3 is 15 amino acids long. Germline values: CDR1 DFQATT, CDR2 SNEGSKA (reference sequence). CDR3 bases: TGCAGTGCTCCCCGACTAGCGGCCAAACAAGAGACCCAGTACTTC. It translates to CSAPRLAAKQETQYF.

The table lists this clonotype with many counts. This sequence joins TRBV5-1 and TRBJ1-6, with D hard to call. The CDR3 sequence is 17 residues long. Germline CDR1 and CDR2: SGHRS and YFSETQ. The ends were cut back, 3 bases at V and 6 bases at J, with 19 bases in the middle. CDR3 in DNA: TGCGCCAGCAGCTGGACCGGCGGGATTTTGGCTAATTCACCCCTCCACTTT. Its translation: CASSWTGGILANSPLHF.

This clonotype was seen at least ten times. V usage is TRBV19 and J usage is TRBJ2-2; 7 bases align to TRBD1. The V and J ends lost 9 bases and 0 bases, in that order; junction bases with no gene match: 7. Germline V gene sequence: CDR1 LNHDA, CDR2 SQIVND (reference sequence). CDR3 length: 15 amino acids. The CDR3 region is CASDPGQSNTGELFF. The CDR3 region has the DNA TGTGCCAGCGATCCGGGACAGTCGAACACCGGGGAGCTGTTTTTT.

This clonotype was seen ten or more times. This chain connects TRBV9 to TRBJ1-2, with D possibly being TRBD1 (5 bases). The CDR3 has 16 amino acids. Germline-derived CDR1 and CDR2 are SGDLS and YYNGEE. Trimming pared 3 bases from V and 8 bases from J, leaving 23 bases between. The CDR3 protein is CASSDRPLAGLGGYTF. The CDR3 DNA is TGTGCCAGCAGCGATCGTCCCCTGGCAGGGCTCGGAGGCTACACCTTC.

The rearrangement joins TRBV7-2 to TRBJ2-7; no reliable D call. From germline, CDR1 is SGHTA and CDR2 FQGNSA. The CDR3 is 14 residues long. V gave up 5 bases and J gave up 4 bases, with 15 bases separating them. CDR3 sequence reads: CASSRPGKDYEQYF. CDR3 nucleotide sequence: TGTGCCAGCAGCCGTCCCGGAAAAGATTACGAGCAGTACTTC.

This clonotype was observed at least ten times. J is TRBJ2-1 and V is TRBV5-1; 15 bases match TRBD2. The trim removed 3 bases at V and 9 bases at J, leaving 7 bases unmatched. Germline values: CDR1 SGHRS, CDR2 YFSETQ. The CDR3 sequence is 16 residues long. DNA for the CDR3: TGCGCCAGCAGCTCCCACCCGGGACTAGCGGGGGGTGAGCAGTTCTTC. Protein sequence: CASSSHPGLAGGEQFF.

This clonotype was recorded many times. The CDR3, as DNA: TGTGCCAGCAGCTTAGGGCAGGAAATCTACAATGAGCAGTTCTTC. This gives the protein CASSLGQEIYNEQFF. The chain links TRBV7-3 to TRBJ2-1; no reliable D call. V was pared by 2 bases and J by 3 bases, with 11 bases between. There are 15 residues in the CDR3. Germline V CDR1 and CDR2: SGHTA, FQGTGA.

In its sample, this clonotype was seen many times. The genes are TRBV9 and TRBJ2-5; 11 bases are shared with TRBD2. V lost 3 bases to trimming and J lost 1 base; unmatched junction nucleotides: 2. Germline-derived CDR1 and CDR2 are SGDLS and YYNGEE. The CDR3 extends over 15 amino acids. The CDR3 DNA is TGTGCCAGCAGCGCGGGACTAGCGGCCCAAGAGACCCAGTACTTC. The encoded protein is CASSAGLAAQETQYF. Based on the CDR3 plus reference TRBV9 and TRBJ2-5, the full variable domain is DSGVTQTPKHLITATGQRVTLRCSPRSGDLSVYWYQQSLDQGLQFLIQYYNGEERAKGNILERFSAQQFPDLHSELNLSSLELGDSALYFCASSAGLAAQETQYFGPGTRLLVL.

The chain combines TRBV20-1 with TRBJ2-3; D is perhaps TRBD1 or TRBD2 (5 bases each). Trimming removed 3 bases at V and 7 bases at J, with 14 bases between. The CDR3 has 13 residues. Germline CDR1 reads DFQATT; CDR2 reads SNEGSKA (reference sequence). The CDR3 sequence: CSARRGGPNTQYF. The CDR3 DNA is TGCAGTGCTAGGAGGGGCGGACCCAATACGCAGTATTTT.

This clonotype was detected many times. In DNA, the CDR3 is TGTGCCAGCAGGGGAGAAAAACTGTTTTTT. This sequence encodes CASRGEKLFF. The chain links TRBV6-5 to TRBJ1-4, with D hard to call. Trimming pared 6 bases from V and 8 bases from J, leaving 4 bases between. There are 10 residues in the CDR3. Germline CDR1 is MNHEY and CDR2 is SVGAGI.

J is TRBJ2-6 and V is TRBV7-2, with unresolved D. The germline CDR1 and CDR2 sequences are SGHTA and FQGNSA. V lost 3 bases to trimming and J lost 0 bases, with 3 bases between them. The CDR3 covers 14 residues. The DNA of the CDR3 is TGTGCCAGCAGCTTCATCTCTGGGGCCAACGTCCTGACTTTC. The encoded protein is CASSFISGANVLTF.

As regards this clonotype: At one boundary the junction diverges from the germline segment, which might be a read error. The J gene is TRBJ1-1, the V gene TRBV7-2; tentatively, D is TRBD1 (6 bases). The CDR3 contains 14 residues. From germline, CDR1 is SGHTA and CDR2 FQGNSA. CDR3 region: CASSLTGLNTAAFF. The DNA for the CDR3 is TGTGCCAGCAGCCTGACAGGACTGAACACTGCAGCTTTCTTT. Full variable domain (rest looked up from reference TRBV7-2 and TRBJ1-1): GAGVSQSPSNKVTEKGKDVELRCDPISGHTALYWYRQSLGQGLEFLIYFQGNSAPDKSGLPSDRFSAERTGGSVSTLTIQRTQQEDSAVYLCASSLTGLNTAAFFGQGTRLTVV.

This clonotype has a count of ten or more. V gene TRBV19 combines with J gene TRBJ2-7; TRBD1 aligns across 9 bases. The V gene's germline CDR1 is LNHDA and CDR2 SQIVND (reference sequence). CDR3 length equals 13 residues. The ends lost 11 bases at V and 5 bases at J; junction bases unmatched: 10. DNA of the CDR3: TGTGCCTGCTCCGGGACAGGGAATAACGAGCAGTACTTC. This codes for CACSGTGNNEQYF.

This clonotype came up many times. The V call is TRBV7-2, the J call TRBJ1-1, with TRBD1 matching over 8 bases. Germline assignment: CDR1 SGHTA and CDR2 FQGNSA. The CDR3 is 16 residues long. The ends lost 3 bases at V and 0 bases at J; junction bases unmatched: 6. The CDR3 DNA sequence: TGTGCCAGCAGCTTCCGGACAGGGCCTATGAACACTGAAGCTTTCTTT. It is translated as CASSFRTGPMNTEAFF.

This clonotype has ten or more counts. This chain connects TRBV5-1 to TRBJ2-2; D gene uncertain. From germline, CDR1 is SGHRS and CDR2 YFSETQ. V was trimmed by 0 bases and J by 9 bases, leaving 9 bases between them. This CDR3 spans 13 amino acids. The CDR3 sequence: CASSLAPFWELFF. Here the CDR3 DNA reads TGCGCCAGCAGCTTGGCTCCTTTTTGGGAGCTGTTTTTT.

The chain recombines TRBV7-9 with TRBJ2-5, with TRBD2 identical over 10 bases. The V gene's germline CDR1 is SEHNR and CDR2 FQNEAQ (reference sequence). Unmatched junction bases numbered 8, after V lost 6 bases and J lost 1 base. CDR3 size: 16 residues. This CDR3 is CASSSRLAGVQETQYF. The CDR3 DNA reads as TGTGCCAGCAGTTCCCGACTAGCGGGCGTCCAAGAGACCCAGTACTTC.

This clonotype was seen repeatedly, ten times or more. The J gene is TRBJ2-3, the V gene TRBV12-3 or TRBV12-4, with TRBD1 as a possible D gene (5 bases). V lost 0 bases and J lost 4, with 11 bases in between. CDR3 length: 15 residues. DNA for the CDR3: TGTGCCAGCAGTTTAGCCCCCCAGGGCCCAGATACGCAGTATTTT. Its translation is CASSLAPQGPDTQYF.